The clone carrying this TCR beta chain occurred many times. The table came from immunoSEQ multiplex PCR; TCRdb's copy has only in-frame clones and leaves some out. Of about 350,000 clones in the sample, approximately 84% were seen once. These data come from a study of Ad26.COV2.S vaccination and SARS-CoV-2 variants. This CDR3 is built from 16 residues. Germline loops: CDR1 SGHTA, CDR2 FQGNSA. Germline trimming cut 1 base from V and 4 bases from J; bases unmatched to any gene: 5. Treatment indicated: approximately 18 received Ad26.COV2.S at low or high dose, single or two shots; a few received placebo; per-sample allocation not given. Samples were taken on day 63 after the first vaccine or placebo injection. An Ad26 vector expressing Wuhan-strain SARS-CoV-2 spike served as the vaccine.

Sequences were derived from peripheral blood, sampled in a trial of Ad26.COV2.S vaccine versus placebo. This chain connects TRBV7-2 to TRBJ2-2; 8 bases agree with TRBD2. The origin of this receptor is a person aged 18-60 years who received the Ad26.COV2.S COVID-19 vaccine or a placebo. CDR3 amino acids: CASSLDSGTSTGELFF. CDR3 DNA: TGTGCCAGCAGCTTAGACTCCGGGACTAGCACCGGGGAGCTGTTTTTT.